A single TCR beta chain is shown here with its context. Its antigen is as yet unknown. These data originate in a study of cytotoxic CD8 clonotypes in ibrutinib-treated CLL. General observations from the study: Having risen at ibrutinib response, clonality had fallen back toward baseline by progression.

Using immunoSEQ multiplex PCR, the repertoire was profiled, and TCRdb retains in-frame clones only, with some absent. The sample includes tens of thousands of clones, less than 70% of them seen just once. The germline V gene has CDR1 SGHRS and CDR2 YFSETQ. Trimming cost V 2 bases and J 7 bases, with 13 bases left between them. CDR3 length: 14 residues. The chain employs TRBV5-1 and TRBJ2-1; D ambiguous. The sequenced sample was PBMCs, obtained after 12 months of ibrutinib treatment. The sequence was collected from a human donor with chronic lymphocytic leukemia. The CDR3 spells CASSFRSELNEQFF. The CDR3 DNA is TGCGCCAGCAGCTTCAGGTCCGAATTGAATGAGCAGTTCTTC.